Included here is one T cell receptor (beta chain) sequence, with context. As yet, its antigen is unknown. The CDR3 covers 14 residues. Germline CDR1 LNHNV, CDR2 YYDKDF (reference sequence). The sample belongs to a study of monozygotic twins with inflammatory bowel disease. Study-level points and caveats: Clonotype sharing was lower in IBD patients than healthy twins, most markedly with disease activity.

TCRdb reprocessed the 5' RACE reads, with one entry per CDR3 protein and no DNA. Found here are roughly 200,000 distinct CDR3 sequences; the top ten clones hold 7.5% to 8%. This clonotype originated in a human donor with ulcerative colitis or Crohn's disease, or a healthy co-twin of an affected twin (not recorded which). The chain combines TRBV15 with TRBJ1-1. The material sequenced was blood. CDR3 sequence: CATSRDLVNTEAFF.